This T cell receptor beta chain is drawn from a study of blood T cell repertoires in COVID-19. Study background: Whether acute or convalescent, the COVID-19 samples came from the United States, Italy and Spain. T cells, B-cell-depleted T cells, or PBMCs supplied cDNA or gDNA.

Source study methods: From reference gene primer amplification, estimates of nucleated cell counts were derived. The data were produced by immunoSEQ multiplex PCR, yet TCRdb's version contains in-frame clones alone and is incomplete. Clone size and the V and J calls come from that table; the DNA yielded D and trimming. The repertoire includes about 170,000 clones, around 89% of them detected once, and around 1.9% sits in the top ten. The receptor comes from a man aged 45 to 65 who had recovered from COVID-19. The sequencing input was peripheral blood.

CDR3 in amino acids: CASSQDNVQNYGYTF. The CDR3 coding sequence is TGCGCCAGCAGCCAAGATAATGTACAGAACTATGGCTACACCTTC. J is TRBJ1-2 and V is TRBV4-3; no firm D call. There are 15 residues in the CDR3. Looked up from germline, CDR1 is LGHNA and CDR2 is YSLEER. V lost 0 bases and J 2 bases, leaving 10 bases between the germline ends.